Given below is one TCR beta chain in context. This clonotype has a count of ten or more. It has no known antigen specificity. Base qualities are not at hand, and no much larger clone is one base apart. Library generation was performed with 5' RACE. TCRdb lists the instrument as NextSeq 500. In the TCR library protocol, unique molecular identifiers were attached to individual cDNA molecules to correct for PCR bias and sequencing error. Sequencing covered both TCR alpha and beta chains, and within each sample the abundances of alpha and beta sequences were tightly co-correlated. In the paper's pipeline: Decombinator V4 was used to annotate TCR sequences for V gene, J gene and CDR3. TCRs were defined as expanded if a significant change between any two time points was detected under a Poisson model with p below 0.0001. TCR abundances were normalised to the total number of TCRs sequenced in each sample and reported as counts per million. MAIT TCRs were defined by TRAV1-2 paired with TRAJ12, TRAJ20 or TRAJ33, and iNKT TCRs by TRAV10 paired with TRAJ18. VDJdb, accessed 1 November 2021, was searched for CMV, EBV and SARS-CoV-2 annotated TCRs, with TCRs annotated for multiple antigens excluded. TCRdb reprocessing: public reads trimmed at Q25 with fastp, clones called with MiXCR, in-frame beta chains kept. Entries are consolidated by CDR3 protein sequence, retaining the most common genes and DNA. Clone size and V and J calls follow TCRdb, not the original study. This sample holds 100,000 to 130,000 distinct CDR3 sequences; 9.5% to 13% were observed only once. In total, the top ten clones hold 3.1% of the sample.

The V and J ends are trimmed by 6 bases and 8 bases, leaving 11 bases between them. The CDR3 spans 13 residues, from the cysteine through the phenylalanine. Just the 39-base CDR3 DNA is kept, in frame starting at base 1. The data derive from a study of early T cells in non-severe SARS-CoV-2 infection (dated by TCRdb to 2020 to 2023). For the study in its entirety: Because TCR sequencing relied on bulk RNA taken from unsorted whole blood, pairing of alpha and beta chains was not possible. Paper-wide results and their limitations: Matching against VDJdb was skewed toward anti-spike CD8 responses, likely underestimated virus-specific expansions, and missed private and CD4 specificities.

Set within a cohort of healthcare workers in London, UK, this nested case-control study involved weekly PCR testing of nasopharyngeal swabs along with blood sampling. Healthcare workers were enrolled in the week of the UK lockdown, from 23 to 31 March 2020, and were followed every week for up to roughly 16 weeks. Sequencing was carried out using whole blood. The clonotype was recovered from an adult who was a healthcare worker with PCR-confirmed SARS-CoV-2 infection or an uninfected control (not recorded which). The sequence links TRBV12-3 or TRBV12-4 to TRBJ1-6, with no D gene named confidently. Read as DNA, the sequence is TGTGCCAGCAGCCCCCAGCCGGATTCACCCCTCCACTTT. It is translated as CASSPQPDSPLHF.